These 32 T cell receptor beta chains originate from one sample sequenced in a study of OX40 agonist ivuxolimab in advanced cancers. Here immunoSEQ multiplex PCR was the method, and the copy in TCRdb shows in-frame clones only, minus some. The data contain 70,000 or so clones, 90% to 95% of them singletons. The material sequenced was CD4+ or CD8+ T cells sorted from blood, taken in a trial of the OX40 agonist ivuxolimab. These receptors originate from an adult with an advanced solid tumor such as melanoma, head and neck, liver or kidney cancer.

J is TRBJ2-7 and V is TRBV6-5, with D possibly matching TRBD1 (5 bases). Germline V gene data show CDR1 as MNHEY and CDR2 as SVGAGI. V lost 3 bases to trimming and J lost 3 bases, with 12 bases between them. The CDR3 covers 14 residues. CDR3 DNA sequence: TGTGCCAGCAGTTATACCGGGCAGGGCTACGAGCAGTACTTC. Protein: CASSYTGQGYEQYF.

The rearrangement links TRBV7-2 to TRBJ2-3; D is ambiguous. Trimming pared 1 base from V and 1 base from J, leaving 6 bases between. Germline assignment: CDR1 SGHTA and CDR2 FQGNSA. The CDR3 has 14 residues. CDR3 sequence reads: CASSLVLGTDTQYF. CDR3 coding DNA: TGTGCCAGCAGCTTAGTATTAGGCACAGATACGCAGTATTTT. Using reference TRBV7-2 and TRBJ2-3 for the parts outside the CDR3, the full variable domain is GAGVSQSPSNKVTEKGKDVELRCDPISGHTALYWYRQSLGQGLEFLIYFQGNSAPDKSGLPSDRFSAERTGGSVSTLTIQRTQQEDSAVYLCASSLVLGTDTQYFGPGTRLTVL.

This chain joins TRBV19 and TRBJ2-3; D could derive from TRBD1 or TRBD2 (6 bases each). Between the trimmed V and J ends, which lost 0 bases and 4 bases, there was a span of 26 bases. The CDR3 contains 20 residues. Germline assignment: CDR1 LNHDA and CDR2 SQIVND (reference sequence). In DNA, the CDR3 is TGTGCCAGTAGTATAGAGGGGGCCGGGGGACGGGAGACCGTAGCAGATACGCAGTATTTT. Its translation: CASSIEGAGGRETVADTQYF. The full variable domain, in which reference TRBV19 and TRBJ2-3 provide the parts outside the CDR3, is DGGITQSPKYLFRKEGQNVTLSCEQNLNHDAMYWYRQDPGQGLRLIYYSQIVNDFQKGDIAEGYSVSREKKESFPLTVTSAQKNPTAFYLCASSIEGAGGRETVADTQYFGPGTRLTVL.

This chain links TRBV10-3 with TRBJ1-5, with 7 bases fitting TRBD1. The germline V gene has CDR1 ENHRY and CDR2 SYGVKD. Unmatched junction bases numbered 3, after V lost 0 bases and J lost 7 bases. CDR3 length equals 14 residues. CDR3 nucleotides: TGTGCCATCAGTGAGTCCCAGGGGGTACAGCCCCAGCATTTT. This codes for CAISESQGVQPQHF.

The chain has TRBV6-5 and TRBJ1-2; no firm D call. The V end was cut by 0 bases, the J end by 6 bases, with 11 bases between. The CDR3 has 14 residues. Germline V lookup: CDR1 MNHEY, CDR2 SVGAGI. The chain's CDR3 is CASSYSESPDGYTF. CDR3 in DNA: TGTGCCAGCAGTTACTCGGAGTCCCCTGATGGCTACACCTTC.

The chain joins TRBV5-6 to TRBJ2-1; D unclear. CDR3 size: 15 residues. Germline V CDR1 and CDR2: SGHDT, YYEEEE. V was shortened by 0 bases and J by 0 bases, with 7 bases between the two germline ends. CDR3 nucleotide sequence: TGTGCCAGCAGCTTGGGACTTAGCTCCTACAATGAGCAGTTCTTC. It specifies CASSLGLSSYNEQFF.

In its sample, this clone was seen once. The V and J genes are TRBV6-6 and TRBJ2-1, with D perhaps matching TRBD2 (6 bases). The CDR3 consists of 14 residues. V lost 8 bases and J lost 2, with 13 bases in between. The germline V gene has CDR1 MNHNY and CDR2 SVGAGI (reference sequence). The CDR3 reads CASGLAITYNEQFF. DNA for the CDR3: TGTGCCAGCGGGCTAGCGATAACCTACAATGAGCAGTTCTTC.

The J gene is TRBJ2-1, the V gene TRBV9, with TRBD2 identical over 10 bases. CDR1 and CDR2 from the germline V gene are SGDLS and YYNGEE. After removal of 4 bases from V and 2 bases from J, the junction contained 6 bases not matched to a gene. This CDR3 comprises 16 residues. The CDR3: CASSSWTSGTYNEQFF. CDR3 in DNA: TGTGCCAGCAGCTCCTGGACTAGCGGCACCTACAATGAGCAGTTCTTC. The variable domain in full, completed from reference TRBV9 and TRBJ2-1, reads DSGVTQTPKHLITATGQRVTLRCSPRSGDLSVYWYQQSLDQGLQFLIQYYNGEERAKGNILERFSAQQFPDLHSELNLSSLELGDSALYFCASSSWTSGTYNEQFFGPGTRLTVL.

The chain carries TRBV7-3 and TRBJ2-3; 9 bases are a match to TRBD2. V gave up 6 bases and J gave up 2 bases; unmatched junction bases: 9. CDR3 size: 16 residues. Germline V gives CDR1 SGHTA, CDR2 FQGTGA. The CDR3 DNA reads TGTGCCAGCAGTTCCGGTCTAGCGGGATCCACAGATACGCAGTATTTT. Amino acid sequence: CASSSGLAGSTDTQYF.

The chain has TRBV11-2 and TRBJ2-7; unclear D gene. The V end lost 1 base, the J end lost 7 bases, and 5 bases lay between the germline ends. Per the germline V gene, CDR1 is SGHAT and CDR2 is FQNNGV. This CDR3 has 11 amino acids. Here the CDR3 reads CASSLGVEQYF. In nucleotides, the CDR3 is TGTGCCAGCAGCTTAGGAGTAGAGCAGTACTTC. Together with reference TRBV11-2 and TRBJ2-7, the CDR3 gives the full variable domain: EAGVAQSPRYKIIEKRQSVAFWCNPISGHATLYWYQQILGQGPKLLIQFQNNGVVDDSQLPKDRFSAERLKGVDSTLKIQPAKLEDSAVYLCASSLGVEQYFGPGTRLTVT.

V is TRBV19 and J is TRBJ2-7, with D possibly being TRBD1 (6 bases). This CDR3 region has 15 residues. V was shortened by 5 bases and J by 4 bases, with 18 bases between the two germline ends. The germline V gene encodes CDR1 LNHDA and CDR2 SQIVND (reference sequence). CDR3 sequence reads: CASSDSRDTGYEQYF. The CDR3 nucleotides are TGTGCCAGTAGTGACAGCCGGGACACGGGGTACGAGCAGTACTTC.

This clone was seen only a few times. J is TRBJ2-7 and V is TRBV2; a possible D gene is TRBD1 (6 bases). This CDR3 region has 13 residues. V was trimmed by 2 bases and J by 4 bases, leaving 9 bases between them. Germline assignment: CDR1 SNHLY and CDR2 FYNNEI. For the CDR3, the DNA is TGTGCCAGCAGTGAAATAACAGGGTACGAGCAGTACTTC. Translation: CASSEITGYEQYF.

V usage is TRBV18 and J usage is TRBJ1-3; D not resolved. In germline, CDR1 is KGHSH, CDR2 LQKENI. V gave up 3 bases and J gave up 2 bases, with 11 bases separating them. The CDR3 loop spans 15 amino acids. This chain's CDR3 is CASSPATGPGNTIYF. Written as DNA, the CDR3 is TGTGCCAGCTCACCTGCTACTGGCCCTGGAAACACCATATATTTT.

The chain recombines TRBV11-2 with TRBJ2-7; TRBD1 matches at 9 bases. V lost 4 bases to trimming and J lost 3 bases; unmatched junction nucleotides: 10. Germline V gene sequence: CDR1 SGHAT, CDR2 FQNNGV. The length of the CDR3 is 16 residues. In DNA form, the CDR3 reads TGTGCCAGCAGCTACAATACAGGGGGCGGGAGCTACGAGCAGTACTTC. It translates to CASSYNTGGGSYEQYF.

The chain joins TRBV7-9 to TRBJ2-7; D tentatively fits TRBD1 or TRBD2 (5 bases each). Germline values: CDR1 SEHNR, CDR2 FQNEAQ (reference sequence). Trimming cost V 3 bases and J 4 bases, with 13 bases left between them. This CDR3 is 14 amino acids long. CDR3 amino acids: CASSFGGTLYEQYF. As DNA, the CDR3 is TGTGCCAGCAGCTTTGGTGGGACCTTATACGAGCAGTACTTC. The whole variable domain, remainder taken from reference TRBV7-9 and TRBJ2-7, is DTGVSQNPRHKITKRGQNVTFRCDPISEHNRLYWYRQTLGQGPEFLTYFQNEAQLEKSRLLSDRFSAERPKGSFSTLEIQRTEQGDSAMYLCASSFGGTLYEQYFGPGTRLTVT.

J is TRBJ1-4 and V is TRBV6-5; tentative D call: TRBD1 (5 bases). Germline V gene data show CDR1 as MNHEY and CDR2 as SVGAGI. The ends were cut back, 4 bases at V and 6 bases at J, with 12 bases in the middle. The CDR3 covers 14 residues. CDR3 nucleotide sequence: TGTGCCAGCAGTTTAGAACGGGGGGATGAAAAACTGTTTTTT. Its protein is CASSLERGDEKLFF.

This chain uses TRBV19 with TRBJ2-2; possibly TRBD1 for D (6 bases). Per germline, CDR1 LNHDA and CDR2 SQIVND (reference sequence). Trimming removed 6 bases at V and 4 bases at J, with 15 bases between. CDR3 length: 15 amino acids. The CDR3 reads CASSRSRQVTGELFF. The CDR3 DNA reads TGTGCCAGTAGCAGATCGAGACAGGTCACCGGGGAGCTGTTTTTT.

The chain carries TRBV29-1 and TRBJ2-1; perhaps D is TRBD1 or TRBD2 (5 bases each). The V gene's germline CDR1 is SQVTM and CDR2 ANQGSEA. CDR3 length: 16 residues. Trimming took 1 base from V and 0 from J, leaving 13 bases between them. CDR3 residues: CSVEVGDLSSYNEQFF. The CDR3 DNA reads TGCAGCGTTGAAGTTGGGGACCTGAGCTCCTACAATGAGCAGTTCTTC.

This chain links TRBV19 with TRBJ1-5; D ambiguous. Deletions cut 6 bases from V and 7 bases from J, with 10 bases between. Germline V gene lookup returns CDR1 LNHDA and CDR2 SQIVND (reference sequence). The CDR3 is 12 amino acids. The CDR3 sequence: CASRGSIQPQHF. The CDR3 DNA sequence: TGTGCCAGTAGAGGGTCAATCCAGCCCCAGCATTTT.

The rearrangement links TRBV9 to TRBJ1-3; no definite D call. The CDR3 runs to 15 residues. V gave up 0 bases and J gave up 1 base, with 8 bases separating them. Germline CDR1 reads SGDLS; CDR2 reads YYNGEE. Here the CDR3 reads CASSVVEGSGNTIYF. In nucleotides, the CDR3 is TGTGCCAGCAGCGTAGTTGAAGGGTCTGGAAACACCATATATTTT.

The V call is TRBV4-1, the J call TRBJ2-1; D tentatively fits TRBD1 or TRBD2 (5 bases each). V gave up 2 bases and J gave up 7 bases, with 21 bases separating them. Germline V gene sequence: CDR1 MGHRA, CDR2 YSYEKL. The CDR3 is 17 amino acids. The CDR3, as DNA: TGCGCCAGCAGCCAACTGCCCCCCGAGGGGATAGGAAATGAGCAGTTCTTC. Protein sequence: CASSQLPPEGIGNEQFF.

This chain joins TRBV2 and TRBJ2-7, with TRBD2 identical over 10 bases. Looked up from germline, CDR1 is SNHLY and CDR2 is FYNNEI. With 6 bases clipped from V and 1 base from J, the junction kept 9 bases outside the gene matches. There are 16 residues in the CDR3. The CDR3 nucleotides read TGTGCCAGCAGCGCCGGGACTAGCGATCGGTCCTACGAGCAGTACTTC. Its translation is CASSAGTSDRSYEQYF.

The CDR3 DNA is TGCAGTGCTAGGGACGGGGCTGAAGCTTTCTTT. Amino acid sequence: CSARDGAEAFF. The chain recombines TRBV20-1 with TRBJ1-1; D is uncertain. V lost 3 bases and J lost 6, with 8 bases in between. This CDR3 spans 11 amino acids. The V gene's germline CDR1 is DFQATT and CDR2 SNEGSKA (reference sequence).

V and J are TRBV4-3 and TRBJ2-5, with a weak D call TRBD2 (5 bases). The J call is uncertain, as TRBJ2-7 better fits the DNA end. CDR1 and CDR2 (germline): LGHNA, YSLEER. This CDR3 comprises 13 residues. The CDR3 DNA is TGCGCCAGCAGCCAAGATCGGGACTACGAGCAGTACTTC. It codes for CASSQDRDYEQYF.

This clone was seen just once. V is TRBV28 and J is TRBJ2-7; D is possibly TRBD1 (6 bases). V lost 3 bases, J lost 2 bases, and 14 bases lay in between. In germline, CDR1 is MDHEN, CDR2 SYDVKM. The CDR3 totals 15 residues. The CDR3 DNA follows: TGTGCCAGCAGTTTGGCCCGGGACATCACCTACGAGCAGTACTTC. Residues: CASSLARDITYEQYF. Drawing the rest from reference TRBV28 and TRBJ2-7, the complete variable domain is DVKVTQSSRYLVKRTGEKVFLECVQDMDHENMFWYRQDPGLGLRLIYFSYDVKMKEKGDIPEGYSVSREKKERFSLILESASTNQTSMYLCASSLARDITYEQYFGPGTRLTVT.

This sequence joins TRBV27 and TRBJ2-7; the match to TRBD2 covers 12 bases. There are 17 residues in the CDR3. Germline values: CDR1 MNHEY, CDR2 SMNVEV (reference sequence). V lost 3 bases and J lost 3; bases outside the gene matches: 9. In nucleotides, the CDR3 is TGTGCCAGCAGTTTGACTAGCGGGAGAGGATCCATCTACGAGCAGTACTTC. The encoded protein is CASSLTSGRGSIYEQYF.

The chain carries TRBV4-2 and TRBJ2-1; D is ambiguous. Per germline, CDR1 LGHNA and CDR2 YNFKEQ. The CDR3 loop spans 15 amino acids. V was clipped by 1 base and J by 6 bases, with 13 bases between them. Written as DNA, the CDR3 is TGTGCCAGCAGCCAAGGAAAGTCCAGAAGCAATGAGCAGTTCTTC. Its protein is CASSQGKSRSNEQFF.

V is TRBV4-3 and J is TRBJ2-1, with 7 bases fitting TRBD2. V lost 0 bases to trimming and J lost 4 bases; unmatched junction nucleotides: 6. CDR3 length equals 16 residues. The germline V gene has CDR1 LGHNA and CDR2 YSLEER. The CDR3 bases are TGCGCCAGCAGCCAAGAACTGGGAGGGATTTACAATGAGCAGTTCTTC. Protein sequence: CASSQELGGIYNEQFF.

The chain combines TRBV19 with TRBJ2-5, with D unclear. Germline V gives CDR1 LNHDA, CDR2 SQIVND (reference sequence). CDR3 size: 13 residues. The V gene lost 1 base and the J gene lost 4 bases, with 7 bases spanning the gap. The CDR3: CASSIGIGETQYF. CDR3 coding DNA: TGTGCCAGTAGTATAGGGATCGGAGAGACCCAGTACTTC.

The rearrangement uses TRBV19 and TRBJ2-1, with D perhaps matching TRBD1 (6 bases). CDR1 is LNHDA and CDR2 is SQIVND in the germline V gene (reference sequence). CDR3 length: 13 amino acids. V was pared by 10 bases and J by 1 base, with 11 bases between. The CDR3 protein is CATSRGSYNEQFF. As DNA, the CDR3 is TGTGCCACATCGAGGGGGTCCTACAATGAGCAGTTCTTC.

V and J are TRBV6-5 and TRBJ2-7; a weak D match, TRBD1 (5 bases). V dropped 5 bases and J dropped 0 bases, with 11 bases sitting between them. This CDR3 is 14 amino acids long. In germline, CDR1 is MNHEY, CDR2 SVGAGI. DNA for the CDR3: TGTGCCAGCAGTCCCTCCACAGGCTCCTACGAGCAGTACTTC. Its protein product is CASSPSTGSYEQYF.

The CDR3 loop is CASSLSGLAGYNEQFF. The CDR3 DNA sequence: TGTGCCAGCAGTTTATCGGGACTAGCGGGGTACAATGAGCAGTTCTTC. This chain connects TRBV28 to TRBJ2-1; 13 nucleotides align to TRBD2. The V segment lost 1 base and the J segment 4 bases; nucleotides outside the gene matches: 1. Germline-derived CDR1 and CDR2 are MDHEN and SYDVKM. The CDR3 extends over 16 amino acids. The full variable domain, with the rest looked up from reference TRBV28 and TRBJ2-1, is DVKVTQSSRYLVKRTGEKVFLECVQDMDHENMFWYRQDPGLGLRLIYFSYDVKMKEKGDIPEGYSVSREKKERFSLILESASTNQTSMYLCASSLSGLAGYNEQFFGPGTRLTVL.